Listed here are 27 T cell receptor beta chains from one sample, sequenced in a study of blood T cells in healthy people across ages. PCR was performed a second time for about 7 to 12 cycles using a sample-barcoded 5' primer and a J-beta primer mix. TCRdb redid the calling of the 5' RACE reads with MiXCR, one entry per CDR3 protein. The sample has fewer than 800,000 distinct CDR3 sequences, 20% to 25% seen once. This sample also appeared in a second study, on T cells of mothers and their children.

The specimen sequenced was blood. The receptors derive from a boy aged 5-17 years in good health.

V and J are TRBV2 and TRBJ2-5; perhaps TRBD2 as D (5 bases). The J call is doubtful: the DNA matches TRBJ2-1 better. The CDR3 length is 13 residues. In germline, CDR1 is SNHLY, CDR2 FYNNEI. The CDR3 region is CASSDRGRWEQFF. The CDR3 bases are TGTGCCAGCAGTGATCGCGGGCGCTGGGAGCAGTTCTTC.

CDR3 sequence: CSVEVAGDEKLFF. Written as DNA, the CDR3 is TGCAGCGTTGAAGTGGCAGGGGATGAAAAACTGTTTTTT. The chain employs TRBV29-1 and TRBJ1-4; tentatively, D is TRBD1 (6 bases). V gave up 1 base and J gave up 6 bases, with 9 bases separating them. The CDR3 has 13 residues. Germline CDR1 reads SQVTM; CDR2 reads ANQGSEA.

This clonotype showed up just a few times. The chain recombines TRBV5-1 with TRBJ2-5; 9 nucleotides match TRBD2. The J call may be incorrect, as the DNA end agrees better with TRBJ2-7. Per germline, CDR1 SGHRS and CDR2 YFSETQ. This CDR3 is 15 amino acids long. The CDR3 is CASSLDPSGIYEQYF. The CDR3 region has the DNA TGCGCCAGCAGCTTGGATCCTAGCGGGATCTACGAGCAGTACTTC.

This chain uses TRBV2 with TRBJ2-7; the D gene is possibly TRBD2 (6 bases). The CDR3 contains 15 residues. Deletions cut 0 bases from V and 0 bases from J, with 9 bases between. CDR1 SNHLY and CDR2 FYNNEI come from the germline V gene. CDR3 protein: CASSEATGSSYEQYF. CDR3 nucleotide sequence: TGTGCCAGCAGTGAAGCGACCGGGAGCTCCTACGAGCAGTACTTC.

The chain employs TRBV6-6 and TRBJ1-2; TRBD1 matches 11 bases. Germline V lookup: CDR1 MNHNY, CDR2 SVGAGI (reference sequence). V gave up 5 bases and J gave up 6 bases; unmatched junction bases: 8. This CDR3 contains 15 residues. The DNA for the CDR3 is TGTGCCAGCAGTGACCAGGACAGGGGGCTGGATGGCTACACCTTC. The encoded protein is CASSDQDRGLDGYTF.

CDR3 residues: CASSLKGAGEKLFF. CDR3 bases: TGCGCCAGCAGCTTGAAGGGGGCAGGTGAAAAACTGTTTTTT. This rearrangement joins TRBV5-1 to TRBJ1-4, with 7 bases lining up with TRBD1. Germline CDR1 and CDR2: SGHRS and YFSETQ. This CDR3 contains 14 residues. V was clipped by 1 base and J by 7 bases; unmatched bases: 4.

The CDR3 loop reads CASSHLKAGGQETQYF. CDR3 bases: TGTGCCAGCAGCCACCTGAAAGCGGGGGGCCAAGAGACCCAGTACTTC. The genes are TRBV7-8 and TRBJ2-5; 9 bases align to TRBD2. Trimming cost V 5 bases and J 1 base; bases outside gene matches: 8. The CDR3 has 16 amino acids. The germline gives CDR1 SGHVS, CDR2 FQNEAQ.

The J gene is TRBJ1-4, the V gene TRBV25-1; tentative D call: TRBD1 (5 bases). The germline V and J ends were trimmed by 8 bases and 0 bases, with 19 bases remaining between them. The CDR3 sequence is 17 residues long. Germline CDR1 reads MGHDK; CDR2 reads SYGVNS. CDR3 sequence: CASRGAGTGATNEKLFF. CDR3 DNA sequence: TGTGCCAGCCGAGGGGCGGGGACCGGCGCAACTAATGAAAAACTGTTTTTT.

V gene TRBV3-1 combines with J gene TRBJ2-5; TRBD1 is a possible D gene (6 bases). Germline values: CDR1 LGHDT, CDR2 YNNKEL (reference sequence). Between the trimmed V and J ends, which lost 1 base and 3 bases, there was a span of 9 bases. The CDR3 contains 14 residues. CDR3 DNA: TGTGCCAGCAGCCAAGTTCAGGGGAAAGAGACCCAGTACTTC. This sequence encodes CASSQVQGKETQYF.

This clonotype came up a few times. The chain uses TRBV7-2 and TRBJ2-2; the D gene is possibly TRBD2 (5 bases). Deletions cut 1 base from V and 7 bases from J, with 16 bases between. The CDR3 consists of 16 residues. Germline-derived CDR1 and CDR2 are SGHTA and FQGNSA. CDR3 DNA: TGTGCCAGCAGCTTAGTCCCGGGTAGAGGGAACGGGGAGCTGTTTTTT. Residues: CASSLVPGRGNGELFF.

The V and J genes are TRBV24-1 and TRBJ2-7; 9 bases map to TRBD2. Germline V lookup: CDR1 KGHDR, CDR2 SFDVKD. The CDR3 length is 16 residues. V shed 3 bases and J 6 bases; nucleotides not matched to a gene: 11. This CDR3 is CATSDPQSGRPCEQYF. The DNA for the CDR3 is TGTGCCACCAGTGATCCCCAGAGCGGGAGGCCCTGCGAGCAGTACTTC.

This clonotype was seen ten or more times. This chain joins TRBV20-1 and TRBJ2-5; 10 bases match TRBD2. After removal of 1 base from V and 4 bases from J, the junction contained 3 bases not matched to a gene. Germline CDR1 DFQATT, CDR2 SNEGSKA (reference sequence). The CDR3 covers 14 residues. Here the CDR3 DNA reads TGCAGTGCTAGAGTTGCTAGCGGGGGAGAGACCCAGTACTTC. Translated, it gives CSARVASGGETQYF.

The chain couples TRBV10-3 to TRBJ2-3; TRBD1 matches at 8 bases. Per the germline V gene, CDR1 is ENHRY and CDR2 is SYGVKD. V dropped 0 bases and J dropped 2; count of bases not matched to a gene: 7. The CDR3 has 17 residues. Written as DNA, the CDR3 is TGTGCCATCAGTGAGTCGGTAACAGGGGGATTCACAGATACGCAGTATTTT. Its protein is CAISESVTGGFTDTQYF.

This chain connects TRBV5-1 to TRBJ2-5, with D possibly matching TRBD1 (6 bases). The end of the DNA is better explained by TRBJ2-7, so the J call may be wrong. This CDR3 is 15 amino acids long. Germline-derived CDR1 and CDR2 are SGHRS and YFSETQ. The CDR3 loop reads CASSLETGATYEQYF. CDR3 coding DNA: TGCGCCAGCAGCCTCGAGACAGGAGCTACCTACGAGCAGTACTTC.

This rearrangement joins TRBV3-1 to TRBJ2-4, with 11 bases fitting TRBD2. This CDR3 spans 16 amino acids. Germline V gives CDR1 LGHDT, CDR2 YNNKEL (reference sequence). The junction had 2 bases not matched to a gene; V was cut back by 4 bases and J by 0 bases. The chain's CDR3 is CASSRGLAGAKNIQYF. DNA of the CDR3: TGTGCCAGCAGCCGAGGACTAGCGGGAGCCAAAAACATTCAGTACTTC.

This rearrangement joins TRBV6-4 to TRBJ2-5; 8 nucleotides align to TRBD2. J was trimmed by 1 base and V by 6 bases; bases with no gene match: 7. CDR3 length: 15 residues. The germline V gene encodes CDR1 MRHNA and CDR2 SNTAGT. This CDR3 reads CASSPLAGSQETQYF. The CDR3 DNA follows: TGTGCCAGCAGCCCCCTAGCGGGTTCCCAAGAGACCCAGTACTTC.

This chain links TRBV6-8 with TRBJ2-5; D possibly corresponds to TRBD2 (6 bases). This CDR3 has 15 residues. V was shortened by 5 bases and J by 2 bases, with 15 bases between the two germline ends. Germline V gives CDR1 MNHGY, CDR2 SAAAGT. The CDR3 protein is CASSKASALQETQYF. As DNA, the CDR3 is TGTGCCAGCAGTAAGGCTAGCGCTCTTCAAGAGACCCAGTACTTC.

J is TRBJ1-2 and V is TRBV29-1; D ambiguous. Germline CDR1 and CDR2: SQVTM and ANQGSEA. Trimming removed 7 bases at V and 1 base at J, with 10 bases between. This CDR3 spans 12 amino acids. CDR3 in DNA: TGCAGCGCGGTGGTCGTTAACTATGGCTACACCTTC. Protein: CSAVVVNYGYTF.

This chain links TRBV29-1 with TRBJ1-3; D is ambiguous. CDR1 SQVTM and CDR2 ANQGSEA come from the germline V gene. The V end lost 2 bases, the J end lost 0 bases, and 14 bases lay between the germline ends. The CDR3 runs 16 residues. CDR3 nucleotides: TGCAGCGTTGAAAAGAGTGCGGTAGACTCTGGAAACACCATATATTTT. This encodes CSVEKSAVDSGNTIYF.

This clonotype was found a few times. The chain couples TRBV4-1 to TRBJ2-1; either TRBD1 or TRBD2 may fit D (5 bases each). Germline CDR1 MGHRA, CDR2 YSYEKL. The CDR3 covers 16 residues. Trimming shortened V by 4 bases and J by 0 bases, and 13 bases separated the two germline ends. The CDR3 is CASSLMGDSSYNEQFF. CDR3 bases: TGCGCCAGCAGCCTGATGGGGGATAGCTCCTACAATGAGCAGTTCTTC.

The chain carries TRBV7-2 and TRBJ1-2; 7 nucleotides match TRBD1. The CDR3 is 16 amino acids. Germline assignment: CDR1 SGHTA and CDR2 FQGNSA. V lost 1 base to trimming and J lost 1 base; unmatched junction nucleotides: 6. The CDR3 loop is CASSLDAGGSNYGYTF. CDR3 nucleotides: TGTGCCAGCAGCTTAGATGCAGGGGGTAGTAACTATGGCTACACCTTC.

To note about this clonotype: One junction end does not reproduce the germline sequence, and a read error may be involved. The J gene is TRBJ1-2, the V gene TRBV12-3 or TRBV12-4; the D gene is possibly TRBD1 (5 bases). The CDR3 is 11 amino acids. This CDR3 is CASNGASRDYF. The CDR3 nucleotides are TGTGCCAGCAATGGAGCTAGCAGGGACTACTTC.

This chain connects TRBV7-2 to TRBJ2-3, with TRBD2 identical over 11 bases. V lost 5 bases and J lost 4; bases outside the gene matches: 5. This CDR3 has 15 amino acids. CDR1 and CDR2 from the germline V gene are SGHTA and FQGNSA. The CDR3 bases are TGTGCCAGCAGCCCAATAGCGGGGGGGGCAGATACGCAGTATTTT. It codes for CASSPIAGGADTQYF.

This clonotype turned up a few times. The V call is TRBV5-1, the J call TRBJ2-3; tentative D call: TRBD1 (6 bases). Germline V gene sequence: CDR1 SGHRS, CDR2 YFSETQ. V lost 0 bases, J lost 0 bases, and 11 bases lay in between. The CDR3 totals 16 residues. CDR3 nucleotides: TGCGCCAGCAGCTTGGGATACAGGGCTAGCACAGATACGCAGTATTTT. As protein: CASSLGYRASTDTQYF.

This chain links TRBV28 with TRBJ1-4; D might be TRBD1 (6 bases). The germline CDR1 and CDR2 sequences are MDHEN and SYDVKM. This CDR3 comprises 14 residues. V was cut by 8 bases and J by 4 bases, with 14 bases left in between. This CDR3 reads CASGPTGFNEKLFF. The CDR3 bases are TGTGCCAGCGGGCCGACAGGCTTTAATGAAAAACTGTTTTTT. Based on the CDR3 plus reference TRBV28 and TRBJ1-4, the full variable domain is DVKVTQSSRYLVKRTGEKVFLECVQDMDHENMFWYRQDPGLGLRLIYFSYDVKMKEKGDIPEGYSVSREKKERFSLILESASTNQTSMYLCASGPTGFNEKLFFGSGTQLSVL.

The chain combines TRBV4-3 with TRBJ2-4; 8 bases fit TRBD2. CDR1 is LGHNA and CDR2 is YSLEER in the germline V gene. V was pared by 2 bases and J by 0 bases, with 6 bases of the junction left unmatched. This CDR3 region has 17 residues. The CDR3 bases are TGCGCCAGCAGCCAATCGAGCGGGGGTCTAGCCAAAAACATTCAGTACTTC. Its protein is CASSQSSGGLAKNIQYF.

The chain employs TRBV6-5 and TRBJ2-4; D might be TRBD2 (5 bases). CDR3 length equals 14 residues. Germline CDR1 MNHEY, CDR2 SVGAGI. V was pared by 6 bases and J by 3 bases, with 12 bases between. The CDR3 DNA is TGTGCCAGCAGGGGAGATTTGGGCAAAAACATTCAGTACTTC. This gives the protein CASRGDLGKNIQYF.